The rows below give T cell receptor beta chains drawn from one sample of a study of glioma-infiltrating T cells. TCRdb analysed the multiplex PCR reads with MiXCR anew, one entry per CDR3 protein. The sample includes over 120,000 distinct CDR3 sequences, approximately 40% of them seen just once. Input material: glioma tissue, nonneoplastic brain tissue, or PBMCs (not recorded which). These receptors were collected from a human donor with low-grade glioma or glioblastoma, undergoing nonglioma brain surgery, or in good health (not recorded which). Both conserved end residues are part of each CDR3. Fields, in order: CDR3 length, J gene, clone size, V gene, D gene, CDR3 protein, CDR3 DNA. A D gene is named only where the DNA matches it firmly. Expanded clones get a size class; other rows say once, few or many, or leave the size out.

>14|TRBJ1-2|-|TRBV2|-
CASSVEGQVYGYTF
TGTGCCAGCAGTGTGGAGGGGCAGGTCTATGGCTACACCTTC
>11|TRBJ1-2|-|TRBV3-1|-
CASSQESGYTF
TGTGCCAGCAGCCAAGAAAGCGGCTACACCTTC
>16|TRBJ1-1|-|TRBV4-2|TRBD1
CASSPGQGPMNTEAFF
TGTGCCAGCAGCCCCGGACAGGGGCCAATGAACACTGAAGCTTTCTTT
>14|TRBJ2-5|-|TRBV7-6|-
CASSVTGRGETQYF
TGTGCTAGCAGCGTCACAGGGAGGGGAGAGACCCAGTACTTC
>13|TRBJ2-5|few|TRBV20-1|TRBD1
CSASGTDQETQYF
TGCAGTGCCTCGGGGACAGACCAAGAGACCCAGTACTTC
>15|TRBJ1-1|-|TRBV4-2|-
CASSQGTQGNTEAFF
TGTGCCAGCAGCCAAGGGACCCAGGGGAACACTGAAGCTTTCTTT
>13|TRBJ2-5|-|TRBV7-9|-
CASSLNPGETQYF
TGTGCCAGCAGCTTAAATCCAGGAGAGACCCAGTACTTC
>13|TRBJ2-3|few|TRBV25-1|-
CASSEQSTDTQYF
TGTGCCAGCAGTGAACAAAGCACAGATACGCAGTATTTT
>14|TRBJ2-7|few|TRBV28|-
CASSVETGLYEQYF
TGTGCCAGCAGCGTCGAGACAGGTCTCTACGAGCAGTACTTC
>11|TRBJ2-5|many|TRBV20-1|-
CSARSQETQYF
TGCAGTGCTCGCTCCCAAGAGACCCAGTACTTC
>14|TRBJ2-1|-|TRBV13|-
CASSPRRGGHEQFF
TGTGCCAGCAGCCCCCGACGTGGGGGCCATGAGCAGTTCTTC
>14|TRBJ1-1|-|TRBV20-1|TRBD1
CSAHRAGGRTEAFF
TGCAGTGCCCATCGGGCAGGGGGAAGAACTGAAGCTTTCTTT